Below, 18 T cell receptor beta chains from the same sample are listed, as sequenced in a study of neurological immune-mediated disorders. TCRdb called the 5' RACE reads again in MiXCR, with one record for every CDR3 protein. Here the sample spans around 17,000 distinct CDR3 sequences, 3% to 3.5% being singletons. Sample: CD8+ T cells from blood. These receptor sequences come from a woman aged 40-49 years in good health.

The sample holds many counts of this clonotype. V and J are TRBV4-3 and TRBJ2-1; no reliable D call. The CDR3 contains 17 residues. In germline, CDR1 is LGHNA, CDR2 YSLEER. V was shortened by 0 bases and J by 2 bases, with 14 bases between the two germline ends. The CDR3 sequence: CASSQDRTTMAYNEQFF. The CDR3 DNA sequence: TGCGCCAGCAGCCAAGATAGGACGACGATGGCCTACAATGAGCAGTTCTTC.

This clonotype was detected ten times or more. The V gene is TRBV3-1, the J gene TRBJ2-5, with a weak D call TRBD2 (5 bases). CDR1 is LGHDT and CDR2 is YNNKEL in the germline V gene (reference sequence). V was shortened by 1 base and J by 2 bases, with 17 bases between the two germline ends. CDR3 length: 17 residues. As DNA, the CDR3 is TGTGCCAGCAGCCAAGTCGGAATAGGTGGCGGGCAAGAGACCCAGTACTTC. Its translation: CASSQVGIGGGQETQYF.

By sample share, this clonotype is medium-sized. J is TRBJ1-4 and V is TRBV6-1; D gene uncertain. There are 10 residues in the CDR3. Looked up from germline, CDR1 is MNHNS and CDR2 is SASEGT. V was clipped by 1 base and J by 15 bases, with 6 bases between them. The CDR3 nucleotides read TGTGCCAGCAGTGAAGGAATAATGTTTTTT. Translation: CASSEGIMFF.

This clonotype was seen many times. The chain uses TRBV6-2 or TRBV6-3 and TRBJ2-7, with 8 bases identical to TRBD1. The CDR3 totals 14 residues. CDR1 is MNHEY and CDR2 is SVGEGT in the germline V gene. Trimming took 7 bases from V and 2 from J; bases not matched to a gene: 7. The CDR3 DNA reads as TGTGCCAGCATCGACGGGACAGGAGCCTACGAGCAGTACTTC. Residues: CASIDGTGAYEQYF.

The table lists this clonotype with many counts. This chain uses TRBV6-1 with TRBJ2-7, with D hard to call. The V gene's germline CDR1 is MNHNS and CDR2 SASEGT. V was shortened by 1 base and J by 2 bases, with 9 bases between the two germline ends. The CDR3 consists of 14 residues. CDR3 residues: CASSEEGRAYEQYF. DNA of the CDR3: TGTGCCAGCAGTGAAGAGGGCAGAGCCTACGAGCAGTACTTC.

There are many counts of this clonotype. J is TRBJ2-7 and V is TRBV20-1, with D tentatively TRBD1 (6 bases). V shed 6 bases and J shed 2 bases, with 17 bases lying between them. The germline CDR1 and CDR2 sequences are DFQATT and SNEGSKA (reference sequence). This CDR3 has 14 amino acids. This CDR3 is CSASDRPSPYEQYF. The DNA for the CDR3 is TGCAGTGCCAGTGACAGGCCTTCTCCCTACGAGCAGTACTTC.

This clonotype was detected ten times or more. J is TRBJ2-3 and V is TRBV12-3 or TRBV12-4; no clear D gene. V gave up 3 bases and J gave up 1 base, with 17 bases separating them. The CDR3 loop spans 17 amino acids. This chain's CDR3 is CASSFPGHRWGTDTQYF. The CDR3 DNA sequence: TGTGCCAGCAGTTTTCCGGGCCACCGGTGGGGCACAGATACGCAGTATTTT.

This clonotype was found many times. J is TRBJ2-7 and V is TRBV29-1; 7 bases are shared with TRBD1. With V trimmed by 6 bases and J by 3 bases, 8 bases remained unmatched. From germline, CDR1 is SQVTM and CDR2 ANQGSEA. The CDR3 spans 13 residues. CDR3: CSVKTGHRYEQYF. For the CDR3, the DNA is TGCAGCGTGAAGACAGGGCACCGCTACGAGCAGTACTTC.

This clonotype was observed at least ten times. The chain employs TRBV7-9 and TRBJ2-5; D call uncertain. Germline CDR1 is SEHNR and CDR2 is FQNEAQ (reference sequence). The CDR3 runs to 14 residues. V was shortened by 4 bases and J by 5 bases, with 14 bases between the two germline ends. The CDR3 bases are TGTGCCAGCAGCTCGGACCTAAGTATGGAGACCCAGTACTTC. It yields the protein CASSSDLSMETQYF.

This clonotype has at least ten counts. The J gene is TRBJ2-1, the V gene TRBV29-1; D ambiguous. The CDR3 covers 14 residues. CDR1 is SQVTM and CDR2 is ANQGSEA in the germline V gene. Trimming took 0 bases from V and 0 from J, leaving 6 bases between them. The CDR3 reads CSVEDFSSYNEQFF. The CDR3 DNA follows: TGCAGCGTTGAAGATTTCAGCTCCTACAATGAGCAGTTCTTC.

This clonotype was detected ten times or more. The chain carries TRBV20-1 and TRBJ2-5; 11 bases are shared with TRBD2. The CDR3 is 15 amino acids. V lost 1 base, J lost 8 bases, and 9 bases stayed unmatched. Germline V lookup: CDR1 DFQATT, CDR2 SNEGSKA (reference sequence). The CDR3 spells CSARGITSGRETQYF. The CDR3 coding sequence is TGCAGTGCTAGAGGCATTACTAGCGGGAGAGAAACCCAGTACTTC.

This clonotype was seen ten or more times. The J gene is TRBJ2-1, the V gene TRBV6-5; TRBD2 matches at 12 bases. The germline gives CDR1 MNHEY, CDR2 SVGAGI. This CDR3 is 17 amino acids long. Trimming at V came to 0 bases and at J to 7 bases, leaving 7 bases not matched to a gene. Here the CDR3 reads CASSYSGLAGPRNEQFF. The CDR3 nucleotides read TGTGCCAGCAGTTACTCCGGACTAGCGGGGCCGAGGAATGAGCAGTTCTTC.

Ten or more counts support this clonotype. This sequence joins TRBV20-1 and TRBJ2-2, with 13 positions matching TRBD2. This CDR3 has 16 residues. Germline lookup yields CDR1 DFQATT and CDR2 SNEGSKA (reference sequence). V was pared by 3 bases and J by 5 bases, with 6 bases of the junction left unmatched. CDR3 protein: CSASRTSGSLTGELFF. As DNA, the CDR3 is TGCAGTGCTAGTAGGACTAGCGGGAGTTTAACCGGGGAGCTGTTTTTT.

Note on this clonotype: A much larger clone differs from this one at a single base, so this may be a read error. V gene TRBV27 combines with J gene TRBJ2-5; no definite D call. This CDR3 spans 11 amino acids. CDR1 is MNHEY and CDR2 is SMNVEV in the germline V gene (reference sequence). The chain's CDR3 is CASEYRKTRYF. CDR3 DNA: TGTGCCAGCGAATATAGGAAGACCCGGTACTTC.

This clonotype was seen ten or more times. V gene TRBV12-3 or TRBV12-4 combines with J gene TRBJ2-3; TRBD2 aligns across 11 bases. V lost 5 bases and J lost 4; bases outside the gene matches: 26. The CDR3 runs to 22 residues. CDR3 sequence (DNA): TGTGCCAGCAGTCGAACACCGGGGACTAGCGGAGTATCTCCGTTCCCCCCAGATACGCAGTATTTT. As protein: CASSRTPGTSGVSPFPPDTQYF.

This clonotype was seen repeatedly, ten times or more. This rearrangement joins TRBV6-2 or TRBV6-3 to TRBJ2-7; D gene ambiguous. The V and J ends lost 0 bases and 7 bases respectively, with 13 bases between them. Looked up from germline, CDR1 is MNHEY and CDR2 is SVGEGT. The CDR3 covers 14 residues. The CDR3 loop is CASSYSTDGAEQYF. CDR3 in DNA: TGTGCCAGCAGTTACTCCACAGACGGAGCTGAGCAGTACTTC.

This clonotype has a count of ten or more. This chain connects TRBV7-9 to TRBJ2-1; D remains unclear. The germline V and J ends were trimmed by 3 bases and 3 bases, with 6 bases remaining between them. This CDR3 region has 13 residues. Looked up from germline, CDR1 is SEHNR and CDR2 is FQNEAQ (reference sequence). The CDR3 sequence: CASSFLRYNEQFF. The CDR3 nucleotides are TGTGCCAGCAGCTTCCTACGCTACAATGAGCAGTTCTTC.

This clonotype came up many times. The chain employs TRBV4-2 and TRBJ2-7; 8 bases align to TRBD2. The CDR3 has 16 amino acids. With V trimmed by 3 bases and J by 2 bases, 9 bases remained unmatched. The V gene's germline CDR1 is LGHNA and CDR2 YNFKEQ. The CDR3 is CASSQGRRGGAYEQYF. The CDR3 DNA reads TGTGCCAGCAGCCAGGGTCGTCGGGGGGGAGCCTACGAGCAGTACTTC.